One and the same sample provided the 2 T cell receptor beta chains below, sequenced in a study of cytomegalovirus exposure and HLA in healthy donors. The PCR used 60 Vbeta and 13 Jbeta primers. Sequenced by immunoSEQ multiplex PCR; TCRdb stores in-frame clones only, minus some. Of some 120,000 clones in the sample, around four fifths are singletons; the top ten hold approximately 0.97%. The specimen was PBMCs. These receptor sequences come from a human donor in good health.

CDR3 sequence reads: CATRGGLDQPQHF. Here the CDR3 DNA reads TGTGCCACCAGGGGGGGGCTTGATCAGCCCCAGCATTTT. The chain has TRBV10-3 and TRBJ1-5; 7 bases fit TRBD1. Germline lookup yields CDR1 ENHRY and CDR2 SYGVKD. The CDR3 has 13 amino acids. Unmatched junction bases numbered 8, after V lost 10 bases and J lost 5 bases.

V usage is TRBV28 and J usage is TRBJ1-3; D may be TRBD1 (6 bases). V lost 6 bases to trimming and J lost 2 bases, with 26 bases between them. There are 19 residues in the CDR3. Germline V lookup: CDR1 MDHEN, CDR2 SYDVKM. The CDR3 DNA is TGTGCCAGCAGACATGGCTCTCTTCGTAAGGCAGGGGCTGGAAACACCATATATTTT. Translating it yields CASRHGSLRKAGAGNTIYF. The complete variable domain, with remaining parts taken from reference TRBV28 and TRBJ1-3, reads DVKVTQSSRYLVKRTGEKVFLECVQDMDHENMFWYRQDPGLGLRLIYFSYDVKMKEKGDIPEGYSVSREKKERFSLILESASTNQTSMYLCASRHGSLRKAGAGNTIYFGEGSWLTVV.